This TCR beta chain was sequenced in a study of Graves' ophthalmopathy and Graves' hyperthyroidism (dated by TCRdb to between 2018 and 2020). Some background on the complete study: Peripheral blood was collected at initial diagnosis, before any treatment. The study used TCR beta repertoire signatures to distinguish Graves' ophthalmopathy from Graves' hyperthyroidism and to predict progression to ophthalmopathy. In total, 135 blood samples were TCR-sequenced: 43 ophthalmopathy, approximately 75 hyperthyroidism and about 17 hyperthyroidism-to-ophthalmopathy patients. To explore V-J signatures distinguishing ophthalmopathy from hyperthyroidism, a discovery set of some 100 patients (fewer than 45 ophthalmopathy, roughly 60 stable hyperthyroidism) was enrolled. An independent validation cohort was composed of approximately 19 hyperthyroidism patients and 17 patients who later progressed from hyperthyroidism to ophthalmopathy. In over 5 hyperthyroidism patients, the T-cell repertoire of thyroid tissue was compared with the T-cell repertoire of blood. Following sampling, methimazole starting at 30 mg daily was administered to hyperthyroidism patients, and high-dose intravenous methylprednisolone was administered to ophthalmopathy patients. The roughly 100 discovery patients were divided at random into training and test sets in a 7:3 ratio.

TCR beta CDR3 regions were amplified from RNA transcripts for repertoire sequencing. A first-round RT-PCR used HTBI primers with the Qiagen OneStep RT-PCR kit, followed by a second-round multiplex PCR, size selection and purification. Libraries were sequenced paired-end with 100 bp reads on an Illumina HiSeq2000. From the authors' description of their analysis: SOAPnuke was used to process the reads, throwing out any read that had adapters, had uncalled bases, had a mean Phred below 15, or lacked an exact constant-primer or identifier match. COPE v1.2.5 was used to merge high-quality paired reads. Each unique nucleotide sequence was defined as a clonotype, and clonotypes were aligned to IMGT TRB V, D and J references with MiTCR v1.1. The analysis was limited to V-J combinations with a frequency above 0.0001, which together covered approximately 99% of the repertoires. A TCR clonal expansion and chaos score per V-J combination was defined as the ratio of F50 clonal expansion to chaos observed in the TCRdist matrix. Welch's t-statistics and random forest were used to narrow the features down to approximately 13 V-J combinations, which were then fed into a naive Bayes classifier. The similarity between thyroid and blood repertoires was quantified using the Morisita-Horn index. TCRdb reworked the public reads: Q25 trimming with fastp, MiXCR clone assembly, productive beta chains retained. Rows with a matching CDR3 protein are joined into one entry that keeps the most common DNA and genes. In this record, the V and J calls reflect TCRdb's handling and not the investigators' own analysis. Here the sample has approximately 410,000 distinct CDR3 sequences; approximately 15% occur a single time. Approximately 7% of the sample belongs to the ten largest clones.

A patient counted as having stable hyperthyroidism if there was no progression to ophthalmopathy within 18 months of follow-up. Hyperthyroidism patients were newly diagnosed, were aged 18 to 65 years, and had a disease duration under 2 months. Patients with other autoimmune diseases, uncontrolled infections, pregnancy or lactation were excluded. Clinical symptoms, serum thyroxine, TRAb, thyroid ultrasound and orbital computed tomography formed the basis of the diagnosis. Ficoll-Paque density gradient centrifugation was used to isolate PBMCs from under 11 ml of fresh peripheral blood. Trizol reagent was used to extract the total RNA, and its quality was then checked on an Agilent 2100 Bioanalyzer. The CDR3 numbers 15 residues from cysteine through phenylalanine. Only the CDR3 portion is preserved as DNA: 45 bases, with reading frame beginning at the first base. Via the germline V gene (reference sequence), CDR1 is DFQATT and CDR2 SNEGSKA.

Here is what the overall study found, with its caveats: Sample size was not predetermined statistically, and investigators were not blinded to group allocation. Among expanded thyroid clonotypes with frequency above 0.001, most also showed up in blood, which suggests that blood repertoires may reflect the thyroid immune response. The 13-signature model separated ophthalmopathy from stable hyperthyroidism with approximately 90% sensitivity and 81% to 82% specificity in cross-validation, and 80%/75% in the test set. In validation, the model predicted ophthalmopathy progression with over 60% sensitivity and approximately 72% specificity; approximately 12 predicted patients were CT-confirmed with GO in a median of approximately 6.5 months.

This clonotype was counted a few times. Its antigen has not been determined. The junction shows a germline mismatch at one end, possibly a read error. The clonotype comes from a woman between 18 and 29 years old with stable Graves' hyperthyroidism. Donor details come from another sample of the same person, matched by shared clones. The chain is assembled from TRBV20-1 and TRBJ2-4, with the identity of the D gene unclear. The sequenced sample consisted of peripheral blood. The DNA is as follows: TGCAGTGCTAGAGATGGGGATCAAGCCAAAAACATTAAGTACTTC. Its product reads: CSARDGDQAKNIKYF.